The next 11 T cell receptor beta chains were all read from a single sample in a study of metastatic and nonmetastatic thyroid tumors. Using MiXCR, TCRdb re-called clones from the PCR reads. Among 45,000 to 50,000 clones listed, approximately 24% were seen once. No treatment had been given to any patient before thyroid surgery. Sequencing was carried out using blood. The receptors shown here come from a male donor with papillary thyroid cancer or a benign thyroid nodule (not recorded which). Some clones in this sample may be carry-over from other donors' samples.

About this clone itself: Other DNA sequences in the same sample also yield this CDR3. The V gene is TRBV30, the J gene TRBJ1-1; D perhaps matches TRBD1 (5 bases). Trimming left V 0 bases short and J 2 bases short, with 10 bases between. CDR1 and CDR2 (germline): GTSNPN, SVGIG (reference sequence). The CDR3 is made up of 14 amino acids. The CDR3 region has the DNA TGTGCCTGGAGTGTACGACAGACTAACACTGAAGCTTTCTTT. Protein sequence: CAWSVRQTNTEAFF.

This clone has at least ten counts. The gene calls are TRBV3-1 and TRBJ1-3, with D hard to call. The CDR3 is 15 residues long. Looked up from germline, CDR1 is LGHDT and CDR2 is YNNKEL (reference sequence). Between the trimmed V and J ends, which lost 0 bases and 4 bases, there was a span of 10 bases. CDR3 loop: CASSQDLSTGNTIYF. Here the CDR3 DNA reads TGTGCCAGCAGCCAAGATTTGAGCACAGGAAACACCATATATTTT. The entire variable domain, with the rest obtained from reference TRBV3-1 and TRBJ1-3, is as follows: DTAVSQTPKYLVTQMGNDKSIKCEQNLGHDTMYWYKQDSKKFLKIMFSYNNKELIINETVPNRFSPKSPDKAHLNLHINSLELGDSAVYFCASSQDLSTGNTIYFGEGSWLTVV.

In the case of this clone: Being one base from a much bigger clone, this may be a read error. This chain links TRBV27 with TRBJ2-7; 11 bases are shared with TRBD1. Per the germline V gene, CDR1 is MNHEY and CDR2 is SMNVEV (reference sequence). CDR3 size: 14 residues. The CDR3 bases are TGTGCCAGCAGTGGACAGGGGGCATCCTACGGGCAGTACTTC. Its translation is CASSGQGASYGQYF.

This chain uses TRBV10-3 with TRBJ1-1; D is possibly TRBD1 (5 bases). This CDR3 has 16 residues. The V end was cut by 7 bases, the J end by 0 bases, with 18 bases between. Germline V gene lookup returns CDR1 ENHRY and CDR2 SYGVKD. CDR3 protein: CAIMGGTGPMNTEAFF. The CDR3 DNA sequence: TGTGCCATCATGGGGGGTACAGGCCCTATGAACACTGAAGCTTTCTTT.

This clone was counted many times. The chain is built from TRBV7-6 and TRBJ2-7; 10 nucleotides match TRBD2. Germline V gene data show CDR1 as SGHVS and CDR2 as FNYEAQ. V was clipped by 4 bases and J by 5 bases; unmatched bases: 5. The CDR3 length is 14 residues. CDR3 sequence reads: CASSSLAGDHEQYF. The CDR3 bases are TGTGCCAGCAGCTCGCTAGCGGGAGACCACGAGCAGTACTTC.

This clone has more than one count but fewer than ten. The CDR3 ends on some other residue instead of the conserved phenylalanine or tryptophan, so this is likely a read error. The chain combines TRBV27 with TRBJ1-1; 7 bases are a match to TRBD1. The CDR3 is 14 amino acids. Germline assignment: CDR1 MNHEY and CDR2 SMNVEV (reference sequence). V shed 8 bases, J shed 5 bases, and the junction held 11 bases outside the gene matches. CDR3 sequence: CASCDGTEFTEAFL. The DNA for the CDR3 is TGTGCCAGCTGTGACGGGACAGAGTTTACTGAAGCTTTCCTT.

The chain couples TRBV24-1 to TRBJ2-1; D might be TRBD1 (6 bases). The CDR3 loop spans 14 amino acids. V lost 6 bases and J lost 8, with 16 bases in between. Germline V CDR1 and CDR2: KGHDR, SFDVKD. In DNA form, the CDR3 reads TGTGCCACCAGTTATCCGTACAGGGTTTATGAGCAGTTCTTC. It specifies CATSYPYRVYEQFF.

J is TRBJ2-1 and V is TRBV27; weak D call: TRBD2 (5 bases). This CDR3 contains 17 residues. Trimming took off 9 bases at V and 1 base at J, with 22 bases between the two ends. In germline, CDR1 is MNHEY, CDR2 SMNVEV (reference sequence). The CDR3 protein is CASSSVAGPGSYNEQFF. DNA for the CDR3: TGTGCCAGTAGTAGCGTCGCCGGCCCGGGGTCCTACAATGAGCAGTTCTTC.

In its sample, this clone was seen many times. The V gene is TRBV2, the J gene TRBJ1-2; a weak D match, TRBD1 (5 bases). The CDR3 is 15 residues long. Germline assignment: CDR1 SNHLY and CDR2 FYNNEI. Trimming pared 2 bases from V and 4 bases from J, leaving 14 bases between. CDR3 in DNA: TGTGCCAGCAGTGAACTTGACAGATTCAGCTATGGCTACACCTTC. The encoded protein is CASSELDRFSYGYTF.

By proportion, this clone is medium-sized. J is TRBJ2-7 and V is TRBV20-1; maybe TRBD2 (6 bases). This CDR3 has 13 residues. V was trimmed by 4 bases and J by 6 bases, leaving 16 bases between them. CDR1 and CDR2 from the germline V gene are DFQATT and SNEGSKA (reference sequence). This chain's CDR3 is CSATTSSFSEQYF. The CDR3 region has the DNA TGCAGTGCTACGACTAGTAGCTTTTCCGAGCAGTACTTC.

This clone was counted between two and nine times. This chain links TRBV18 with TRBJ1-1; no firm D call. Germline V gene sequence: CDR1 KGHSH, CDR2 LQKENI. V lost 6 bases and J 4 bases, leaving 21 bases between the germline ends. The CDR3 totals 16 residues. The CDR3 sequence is CASSPKRRVIPTEAFF. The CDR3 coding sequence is TGTGCCAGCTCGCCCAAAAGAAGGGTTATTCCCACTGAAGCTTTCTTT.